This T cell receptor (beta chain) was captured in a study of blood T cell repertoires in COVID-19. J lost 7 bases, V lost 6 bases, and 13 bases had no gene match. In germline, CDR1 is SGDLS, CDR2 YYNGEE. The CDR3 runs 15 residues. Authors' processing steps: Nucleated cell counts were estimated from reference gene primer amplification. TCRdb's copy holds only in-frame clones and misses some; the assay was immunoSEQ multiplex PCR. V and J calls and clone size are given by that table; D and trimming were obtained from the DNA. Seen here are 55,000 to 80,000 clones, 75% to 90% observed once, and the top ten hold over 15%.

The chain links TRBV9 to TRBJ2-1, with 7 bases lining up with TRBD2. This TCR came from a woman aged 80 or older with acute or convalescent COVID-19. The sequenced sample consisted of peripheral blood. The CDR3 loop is CASKSGTFEGNEQFF. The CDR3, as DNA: TGTGCCAGCAAGAGCGGGACCTTCGAGGGGAATGAGCAGTTCTTC.